This T cell receptor (beta chain) was captured by sequencing in a study of T cells after posttransplantation cyclophosphamide. Findings and limits, study-wide: Skin or GI-infiltrating T cells shared few TRB sequences with blood. Donor CD8+ memory clones often dominated recipient blood repertoires at later times.

With regard to this clone: Its specificity is unknown.

Assay: immunoSEQ multiplex PCR; the TCRdb copy retains only in-frame clones and omits some. This sample comprises 20,000 to 25,000 clones, none seen once only. Trimming removed 4 bases from V and 4 bases from J, with 13 bases in between. This CDR3 comprises 15 residues. Germline lookup yields CDR1 SGHVS and CDR2 FNYEAQ. Sequencing input: PBMCs. The TCR was taken from a woman in her fifties or sixties in good health, CMV-negative, and a related stem cell transplant donor. This rearrangement joins TRBV7-6 to TRBJ2-2, with D possibly matching TRBD1 (7 bases). The CDR3 loop reads CASSSQGEATGELFF. Here the CDR3 DNA reads TGTGCCAGCAGCTCCCAGGGGGAGGCCACCGGGGAGCTGTTTTTT.